These 6 T cell receptor beta chains originate from one sample sequenced in a study of vaccination and CD4 T cells after COVID-19. Sequencing of DNA taken from cultured CD4+ T cells relied on the Oncomine TCR Beta short-read assay. Each CDR3 protein gets one entry after TCRdb re-called the PCR reads with MiXCR. The sample carries around 18,000 distinct CDR3 sequences, approximately 38% recorded once. As to treatment: 10-day PBMC culture with coronavirus spike peptide pools or control peptides (ViraFEST assay). The antigens for these receptors are not known. Sequenced input: CD4+ T cells from blood, cultured in vitro. These receptors all come from a human donor who had recovered from COVID-19.

This sequence joins TRBV6-2 or TRBV6-3 and TRBJ2-2, with 11 positions matching TRBD2. The length of the CDR3 is 15 residues. The junction had 6 bases not matched to a gene; V was cut back by 5 bases and J by 7 bases. Per germline, CDR1 MNHEY and CDR2 SVGEGT. The CDR3 reads CASSPRTSGHGELFF. The CDR3 coding sequence is TGTGCCAGCAGTCCCCGGACTAGCGGGCACGGGGAGCTGTTTTTT.

This chain uses TRBV20-1 with TRBJ1-4; tentatively, D is TRBD1 (6 bases). Looked up from germline, CDR1 is DFQATT and CDR2 is SNEGSKA (reference sequence). V dropped 2 bases and J dropped 6 bases, with 22 bases sitting between them. The CDR3 runs 17 residues. The CDR3 region is CSARKMMRGTMDEKLFF. The CDR3 bases are TGCAGTGCTAGAAAAATGATGCGGGGGACAATGGATGAAAAACTGTTTTTT.

The V call is TRBV30, the J call TRBJ2-3; 8 bases agree with TRBD2. The CDR3 totals 14 residues. Germline-derived CDR1 and CDR2 are GTSNPN and SVGIG (reference sequence). V was pared by 2 bases and J by 4 bases, with 5 bases of the junction left unmatched. The CDR3 reads CAWSKRGSADTQYF. The CDR3 region has the DNA TGTGCCTGGAGTAAGCGGGGGAGCGCAGATACGCAGTATTTT.

This clonotype was seen a handful of times. J is TRBJ1-4 and V is TRBV10-3; unclear D gene. V lost 2 bases, J lost 8 bases, and 6 bases lay in between. The CDR3 spans 12 residues. The germline CDR1 and CDR2 sequences are ENHRY and SYGVKD. CDR3 DNA sequence: TGTGCCATCAGTGAGAGCCAGGAAAAACTGTTTTTT. This codes for CAISESQEKLFF.

The V call is TRBV6-1, the J call TRBJ1-5; TRBD1 is a possible D gene (6 bases). Trimming pared 5 bases from V and 4 bases from J, leaving 12 bases between. This CDR3 is 14 amino acids long. The V gene's germline CDR1 is MNHNS and CDR2 SASEGT. The CDR3 DNA reads as TGTGCCAGCAGTCGAACTCAGGGGAATCAGCCCCAGCATTTT. This codes for CASSRTQGNQPQHF.

This rearrangement joins TRBV3-1 to TRBJ1-2, with D unresolved. Per germline, CDR1 LGHDT and CDR2 YNNKEL (reference sequence). CDR3 length: 12 residues. Trimming stripped 0 bases from V and 8 bases from J, with 7 bases between. DNA for the CDR3: TGTGCCAGCAGCCAAGATGCTGGCGGCTACACCTTC. It encodes CASSQDAGGYTF.